The clone carrying this TCR beta chain occurred a few times. J lost 4 bases, V lost 2 bases, and 14 bases had no gene match. There are 19 residues in the CDR3. CDR1 KGHDR and CDR2 SFDVKD come from the germline V gene. Using immunoSEQ multiplex PCR, the repertoire was profiled, and TCRdb retains in-frame clones only, with some absent. The sample shows approximately 88,000 clones, roughly 94% of them seen only once. The data stem from a study of T cell responses to AZD1222 COVID-19 vaccine. This sample comprised peripheral blood, obtained on day 0 of AZD1222 vaccination. This sequence was found in an adult in good health. The genes are TRBV24-1 and TRBJ1-5; 9 positions agree with TRBD1. The CDR3 sequence: CATSDYTPGQGIGNQPQHF. In DNA, the CDR3 is TGTGCCACCAGTGATTATACCCCCGGACAGGGGATAGGGAATCAGCCCCAGCATTTT.